This TCR beta chain was found in a study of blood T cell repertoires in COVID-19. Study overall: The origin of the acute and convalescent COVID-19 samples was the United States, Italy and Spain. T cells, B-cell-depleted T cells, or PBMCs provided the cDNA or gDNA that served as material.

This CDR3 has 14 amino acids. Germline CDR1 MNHEY, CDR2 SVGAGI. Trimming stripped 4 bases from V and 5 bases from J, with 12 bases between. This clone was seen once. Method: immunoSEQ multiplex PCR; TCRdb's copy keeps in-frame clones and lacks some. The table has about 44,000 clones, 84% seen once. The receptor was isolated from a human donor in a cohort sampled during active COVID-19. Sequenced material: peripheral blood. The rearrangement links TRBV6-5 to TRBJ1-5, with D tentatively TRBD1 (6 bases). CDR3 loop: CASSSGQIDQPQHF. In nucleotides, the CDR3 is TGTGCCAGCAGTTCCGGACAGATTGATCAGCCCCAGCATTTT.